One sample yielded the 31 T cell receptor beta chains listed below, sequenced in a study of cytomegalovirus exposure and HLA in healthy donors. Some clones are missing from TCRdb's copy, which holds only in-frame ones; the method was immunoSEQ multiplex PCR. The table has approximately 60,000 clones, 85% to 95% seen once. Material: PBMCs. The source is a woman between 18 and 30 years old in good health and CMV-seronegative.

The V gene is TRBV19, the J gene TRBJ1-1; TRBD1 aligns across 10 bases. The junction had 8 bases not matched to a gene; V was cut back by 3 bases and J by 4 bases. This CDR3 has 16 amino acids. Germline CDR1 and CDR2: LNHDA and SQIVND (reference sequence). The CDR3 here is CASSMTKGTGVTEAFF. The DNA of the CDR3 is TGTGCCAGTAGTATGACCAAAGGGACAGGGGTCACTGAAGCTTTCTTT.

The chain uses TRBV6-1 and TRBJ2-5; 7 bases fit TRBD1. In germline, CDR1 is MNHNS, CDR2 SASEGT. This CDR3 comprises 16 residues. The junction had 9 bases not matched to a gene; V was cut back by 4 bases and J by 1 base. CDR3 loop: CASSAGQASIQETQYF. DNA of the CDR3: TGTGCCAGCAGTGCAGGACAGGCCAGCATCCAAGAGACCCAGTACTTC.

This chain connects TRBV7-9 to TRBJ1-5; no clear D. The germline CDR1 and CDR2 sequences are SEHNR and FQNEAQ (reference sequence). Trimming shortened V by 5 bases and J by 1 base, and 6 bases separated the two germline ends. The CDR3 spans 13 residues. CDR3 sequence reads: CASSIGSNQPQHF. The CDR3 coding sequence is TGTGCCAGCAGCATCGGGAGCAATCAGCCCCAGCATTTT.

This clone was detected only a few times. The chain employs TRBV15 and TRBJ2-6, with TRBD1 identical over 8 bases. The germline gives CDR1 LNHNV, CDR2 YYDKDF (reference sequence). J was trimmed by 1 base and V by 3 bases; bases with no gene match: 2. This CDR3 is built from 16 residues. The CDR3 spells CATSSRTGSGANVLTF. The CDR3 DNA is TGTGCCACCAGCAGCAGGACAGGGTCTGGGGCCAACGTCCTGACTTTC.

V usage is TRBV29-1 and J usage is TRBJ2-1, with TRBD2 matching 15 bases. This CDR3 has 16 residues. V trimming: 7 bases; J trimming: 3 bases; junction bases outside the gene matches: 7. CDR1 SQVTM and CDR2 ANQGSEA come from the germline V gene. CDR3 sequence: CSGEGTSGRNYNEQFF. The CDR3 DNA follows: TGCAGCGGGGAAGGGACTAGCGGGAGGAACTACAATGAGCAGTTCTTC.

The chain is built from TRBV5-1 and TRBJ2-3; 12 nucleotides align to TRBD2. Per the germline V gene, CDR1 is SGHRS and CDR2 is YFSETQ. The ends lost 2 bases at V and 0 bases at J; junction bases unmatched: 4. CDR3 length: 17 residues. The DNA for the CDR3 is TGCGCCAGCAGCTTAGCCGGACTAGCGGGGAGCACAGATACGCAGTATTTT. Translated, it gives CASSLAGLAGSTDTQYF.

This rearrangement joins TRBV6-1 to TRBJ1-1; D is possibly TRBD1 (5 bases). Per germline, CDR1 MNHNS and CDR2 SASEGT. V lost 6 bases and J 6 bases, leaving 17 bases between the germline ends. The CDR3 has 14 amino acids. CDR3 region: CASRRVWGEPEAFF. CDR3 bases: TGTGCCAGCAGGAGGGTGTGGGGGGAACCTGAAGCTTTCTTT.

V gene TRBV5-1 combines with J gene TRBJ1-6; 7 bases map to TRBD1. The CDR3 covers 14 residues. The trim removed 4 bases at V and 7 bases at J, leaving 5 bases unmatched. Looked up from germline, CDR1 is SGHRS and CDR2 is YFSETQ. In DNA form, the CDR3 reads TGCGCCAGCAGCATAGACAGGGTAAATTCACCCCTCCACTTT. Translating it yields CASSIDRVNSPLHF.

This chain joins TRBV11-3 and TRBJ2-7, with D maybe TRBD2 (5 bases). The length of the CDR3 is 13 residues. The ends were cut back, 1 base at V and 2 bases at J, with 6 bases in the middle. The germline V gene has CDR1 SGHNT and CDR2 YENEEA. CDR3 DNA: TGTGCCAGCAGCTTAGCACTAGCCTACGAGCAGTACGTC. Amino acids: CASSLALAYEQYV.

The chain recombines TRBV6-4 with TRBJ2-1, with 11 positions matching TRBD2. V gave up 7 bases and J gave up 8 bases; unmatched junction bases: 13. The CDR3 is made up of 16 amino acids. Looked up from germline, CDR1 is MRHNA and CDR2 is SNTAGT. The CDR3 sequence is CASKSLAGGDSDEQFF. For the CDR3, the DNA is TGTGCCAGCAAGTCCCTAGCGGGGGGTGACAGCGATGAGCAGTTCTTC.

This clone has a single count. This rearrangement joins TRBV11-3 to TRBJ1-2, with 7 positions matching TRBD1. The CDR3 has 13 residues. CDR1 and CDR2 from the germline V gene are SGHNT and YENEEA. V shed 3 bases and J 4 bases; nucleotides not matched to a gene: 2. CDR3 nucleotides: TGTGCCAGCAGCTTCAGGGGGGCCTATGGCTACACCTTC. Translation: CASSFRGAYGYTF.

The J gene is TRBJ2-2, the V gene TRBV5-4; 8 nucleotides line up with TRBD1. The V gene's germline CDR1 is SGHNT and CDR2 YYREEE (reference sequence). J lost 6 bases, V lost 3 bases, and 7 bases had no gene match. The CDR3 is 15 residues long. CDR3 nucleotide sequence: TGTGCCAGCAGCTACGAGGACAGGGCGGCCGGGGAGCTGTTTTTT. Amino acids: CASSYEDRAAGELFF.

V gene TRBV18 combines with J gene TRBJ2-4; 11 bases line up with TRBD1. Germline CDR1 and CDR2: KGHSH and LQKENI. Trimming took 0 bases from V and 8 from J; bases not matched to a gene: 12. The CDR3 contains 18 residues. The CDR3, as DNA: TGTGCCAGCTCACCACCGTTGGACAGGGGGCTCCCGGGGTACATTCAGTACTTC. It translates to CASSPPLDRGLPGYIQYF.

The gene calls are TRBV2 and TRBJ1-2; D remains unclear. This CDR3 is 14 amino acids long. The V end was cut by 8 bases, the J end by 4 bases, with 17 bases between. The germline V gene encodes CDR1 SNHLY and CDR2 FYNNEI. As DNA, the CDR3 is TGTGCCAGCCCCACACAGACCCAAGGCTATGGCTACACCTTC. As protein: CASPTQTQGYGYTF.

The V and J genes are TRBV6-1 and TRBJ2-5, with 7 positions matching TRBD1. Germline lookup yields CDR1 MNHNS and CDR2 SASEGT. Losses at the gene ends were 3 bases for V and 0 bases for J; bases not matched to a gene: 4. The CDR3 contains 15 residues. CDR3 sequence (DNA): TGTGCCAGCAGTGAGTACAGGGGTCACCAAGAGACCCAGTACTTC. It codes for CASSEYRGHQETQYF.

This chain connects TRBV29-1 to TRBJ1-2; D is uncertain. Per the germline V gene, CDR1 is SQVTM and CDR2 is ANQGSEA. CDR3 length: 14 residues. The ends were cut back, 6 bases at V and 0 bases at J, with 14 bases in the middle. The CDR3 region is CSVGGSGANYGYTF. In nucleotides, the CDR3 is TGCAGCGTGGGAGGCAGCGGGGCTAACTATGGCTACACCTTC.

The J gene is TRBJ2-3, the V gene TRBV5-6, with 9 bases fitting TRBD2. This CDR3 spans 15 amino acids. CDR1 is SGHDT and CDR2 is YYEEEE in the germline V gene. The junction had 5 bases not matched to a gene; V was cut back by 0 bases and J by 6 bases. The CDR3 reads CASSLGASGDDTQYF. As DNA, the CDR3 is TGTGCCAGCAGCTTGGGGGCTAGCGGGGATGATACGCAGTATTTT.

A note on this clone: Sequence at one end of the junction differs from germline and may be a read error. This chain connects TRBV2 to TRBJ1-1, with 7 bases lining up with TRBD1. The germline V gene encodes CDR1 SNHLY and CDR2 FYNNEI. The length of the CDR3 is 8 residues. DNA for the CDR3: TGTGCCAGCAGCCGGGACAGTTTT. Translation: CASSRDSF.

V is TRBV14 and J is TRBJ2-3; D is unresolved. The CDR3 runs 14 residues. Per the germline V gene, CDR1 is SGHDN and CDR2 is FVKESK. V lost 3 bases and J lost 5, with 12 bases in between. CDR3 in amino acids: CASSHPGRRDTQYF. DNA for the CDR3: TGTGCCAGCAGCCACCCGGGTCGTAGAGATACGCAGTATTTT.

The chain recombines TRBV11-2 with TRBJ2-7; no reliable D call. V lost 1 base and J 9 bases, leaving 13 bases between the germline ends. This CDR3 contains 13 residues. Germline V CDR1 and CDR2: SGHAT, FQNNGV. The CDR3 reads CASSLASVPPQYV. As DNA, the CDR3 is TGTGCCAGCAGCTTAGCCTCAGTTCCGCCGCAGTACGTC.

The chain carries TRBV5-1 and TRBJ2-1; the D gene is possibly TRBD1 (5 bases). Trimming removed 2 bases from V and 5 bases from J, with 5 bases in between. CDR1 is SGHRS, CDR2 YFSETQ, per germline. The CDR3 spans 12 residues. DNA of the CDR3: TGCGCCAGCAGCTTACAGGACAATGAGCAGTTCTTC. Its translation is CASSLQDNEQFF.

The chain has TRBV11-2 and TRBJ1-6; D is perhaps TRBD1 (6 bases). The CDR3 has 12 residues. V was pared by 4 bases and J by 10 bases, with 8 bases between. CDR1 and CDR2 (germline): SGHAT, FQNNGV. CDR3 coding DNA: TGTGCCAGCAGCTCTCAGGGGTCACCCCTCCACTTT. Amino acid sequence: CASSSQGSPLHF.

This chain uses TRBV18 with TRBJ1-2; no clear D gene. V lost 1 base and J lost 7, with 16 bases in between. The CDR3 extends over 15 amino acids. Germline loops: CDR1 KGHSH, CDR2 LQKENI. CDR3: CASSPHTRSVGGYTF. The CDR3 bases are TGTGCCAGCTCACCACATACTAGATCCGTGGGTGGCTACACCTTC.

The chain recombines TRBV30 with TRBJ2-1; TRBD2 matches at 13 bases. Germline trimming cut 5 bases from V and 4 bases from J; bases unmatched to any gene: 2. Germline values: CDR1 GTSNPN, CDR2 SVGIG (reference sequence). The CDR3 spans 14 residues. The CDR3 spells CAWALAGGYNEQFF. DNA of the CDR3: TGTGCCTGGGCACTAGCGGGGGGGTACAATGAGCAGTTCTTC.

The J gene is TRBJ1-5, the V gene TRBV4-1; unclear D gene. This CDR3 is built from 15 residues. Trimming left V 2 bases short and J 6 bases short, with 14 bases between. The germline gives CDR1 MGHRA, CDR2 YSYEKL. Here the CDR3 DNA reads TGCGCCAGCAGCCAACTCGGCGGGGTAGGTCAGCCCCAGCATTTT. Its protein is CASSQLGGVGQPQHF.

This rearrangement joins TRBV6-1 to TRBJ2-7, with TRBD1 as a possible D gene (5 bases). V lost 3 bases and J lost 2, with 8 bases in between. CDR1 is MNHNS, CDR2 SASEGT, per germline. The CDR3 runs 13 residues. As DNA, the CDR3 is TGTGCCAGCAGTGAGAAACAGGCCTACGAGCAGTACGTC. It codes for CASSEKQAYEQYV.

The chain carries TRBV7-2 and TRBJ1-2; weak D call: TRBD1 (5 bases). CDR3 length equals 17 residues. Germline loops: CDR1 SGHTA, CDR2 FQGNSA. The V end was cut by 6 bases, the J end by 2 bases, with 22 bases between. CDR3: CASRNYAGWGRNYGYTF. The CDR3 nucleotides read TGTGCCAGCAGAAATTACGCCGGGTGGGGCCGAAACTATGGCTACACCTTC.

This chain uses TRBV5-4 with TRBJ2-1; a weak D match, TRBD2 (6 bases). This CDR3 is built from 15 residues. The germline V and J ends were trimmed by 1 base and 4 bases, with 12 bases remaining between them. From germline, CDR1 is SGHNT and CDR2 YYREEE (reference sequence). The CDR3: CASSLPGLGYNEQFF. CDR3 DNA sequence: TGTGCCAGCAGCTTGCCGGGACTGGGGTACAATGAGCAGTTCTTC.

The rearrangement joins TRBV29-1 to TRBJ1-1; D is unclear. The CDR3 is 11 amino acids. In germline, CDR1 is SQVTM, CDR2 ANQGSEA. The ends were cut back, 5 bases at V and 1 base at J, with 5 bases in the middle. The CDR3 loop reads CSVRRNTEAFF. For the CDR3, the DNA is TGCAGCGTTCGTAGGAACACTGAAGCTTTCTTT.

V usage is TRBV5-1 and J usage is TRBJ2-1, with unresolved D. The ends were cut back, 0 bases at V and 6 bases at J, with 4 bases in the middle. The CDR3 is made up of 12 amino acids. CDR1 is SGHRS and CDR2 is YFSETQ in the germline V gene. CDR3 in amino acids: CASSLAGNEQFF. The CDR3 coding sequence is TGCGCCAGCAGCTTGGCGGGCAATGAGCAGTTCTTC.

In its sample, this clone was seen once. The chain combines TRBV27 with TRBJ1-2; D gene unclear. The germline CDR1 and CDR2 sequences are MNHEY and SMNVEV (reference sequence). The CDR3 loop spans 14 amino acids. V was clipped by 8 bases and J by 2 bases, with 15 bases between them. The CDR3 is CASGEADLNYGYTF. DNA of the CDR3: TGTGCCAGCGGGGAGGCGGATTTGAACTATGGCTACACCTTC.